These 10 T cell receptor beta chains were sequenced from one sample in a study of PD-L1 blockade in urothelial cancer. This table comes from immunoSEQ multiplex PCR, and its TCRdb copy is limited to in-frame clones, with some not included. The profile shows some 45,000 clones, approximately 90% of them singletons. This material consisted of PBMCs, taken around atezolizumab (anti-PD-L1) treatment. These receptors were taken from an elderly man with urothelial cancer.

The V call is TRBV5-1, the J call TRBJ1-1; the D is unclear. The V gene lost 7 bases and the J gene lost 1 base, with 8 bases spanning the gap. Per germline, CDR1 SGHRS and CDR2 YFSETQ. The CDR3 sequence is 12 residues long. CDR3 nucleotide sequence: TGCGCCAGCGGAGTAAGGAACACTGAAGCTTTCTTT. It translates to CASGVRNTEAFF.

The genes are TRBV5-6 and TRBJ2-4; 8 nucleotides align to TRBD1. With V trimmed by 4 bases and J by 5 bases, 5 bases remained unmatched. Germline V gives CDR1 SGHDT, CDR2 YYEEEE. The CDR3 consists of 14 residues. The CDR3: CASSHRDRQNIQYF. CDR3 coding DNA: TGTGCCAGCAGCCACCGGGACAGGCAAAACATTCAGTACTTC.

J is TRBJ2-5 and V is TRBV29-1; 10 nucleotides agree with TRBD1. The CDR3 is made up of 12 amino acids. V trimming: 7 bases; J trimming: 3 bases; junction bases outside the gene matches: 2. Germline values: CDR1 SQVTM, CDR2 ANQGSEA. The CDR3 region is CSAGTGEETQYF. The CDR3 nucleotides read TGCAGCGCAGGGACAGGGGAAGAGACCCAGTACTTC.

The chain links TRBV4-1 to TRBJ2-7; 8 positions agree with TRBD2. This CDR3 contains 16 residues. Germline-derived CDR1 and CDR2 are MGHRA and YSYEKL. The V segment lost 1 base and the J segment 2 bases; nucleotides outside the gene matches: 7. The CDR3 reads CASSQGLGLGTYEQYF. CDR3 nucleotide sequence: TGCGCCAGCAGCCAAGGGTTGGGACTAGGTACCTACGAGCAGTACTTC.

This chain links TRBV2 with TRBJ2-6; 9 nucleotides agree with TRBD1. V lost 4 bases, J lost 2 bases, and 3 bases stayed unmatched. CDR3 length: 16 amino acids. Per the germline V gene, CDR1 is SNHLY and CDR2 is FYNNEI. The CDR3 loop is CASSGRQGAGANVLTF. For the CDR3, the DNA is TGTGCCAGCAGTGGACGACAGGGGGCTGGGGCCAACGTCCTGACTTTC.

J is TRBJ2-7 and V is TRBV21-1; the DNA was not used to check the table's D call, TRBD2. TRBV21-1 is designated a pseudogene. This CDR3 is built from 13 residues. CDR3 region: CASSNPSSYEQYF. DNA of the CDR3: TGTGCCAGCAGCAATCCGTCCTCCTACGAGCAGTACTTC.

This clone was counted a few times. The chain employs TRBV28 and TRBJ2-2, with D tentatively TRBD1 (6 bases). Looked up from germline, CDR1 is MDHEN and CDR2 is SYDVKM. Deletions cut 6 bases from V and 6 bases from J, with 11 bases between. The CDR3 consists of 13 residues. The CDR3 loop is CASRPHRAGELFF. The CDR3 nucleotides read TGTGCCAGCAGACCACACAGGGCCGGGGAGCTGTTTTTT.

The chain uses TRBV28 and TRBJ2-5, with D possibly matching TRBD2 (6 bases). The length of the CDR3 is 13 residues. CDR1 MDHEN and CDR2 SYDVKM come from the germline V gene. Trimming removed 7 bases at V and 1 base at J, with 10 bases between. This chain's CDR3 is CASKYSGQETQYF. Here the CDR3 DNA reads TGTGCCAGCAAGTATAGCGGCCAAGAGACCCAGTACTTC.

The genes are TRBV7-2 and TRBJ1-2; 8 bases line up with TRBD1. V shed 5 bases and J 2 bases; nucleotides not matched to a gene: 1. This CDR3 contains 13 residues. The germline V gene has CDR1 SGHTA and CDR2 FQGNSA. CDR3 in amino acids: CASSRDRNYGYTF. The CDR3 region has the DNA TGTGCCAGCAGCAGGGACAGGAACTATGGCTACACCTTC.

V and J are TRBV29-1 and TRBJ1-1, with a possible D match to TRBD1 (6 bases). The CDR3 length is 12 residues. Germline loops: CDR1 SQVTM, CDR2 ANQGSEA. V lost 1 base and J 8 bases, leaving 11 bases between the germline ends. Here the CDR3 reads CSVEGRGLEAFF. CDR3 nucleotides: TGCAGCGTTGAAGGGCGGGGGCTAGAAGCTTTCTTT.